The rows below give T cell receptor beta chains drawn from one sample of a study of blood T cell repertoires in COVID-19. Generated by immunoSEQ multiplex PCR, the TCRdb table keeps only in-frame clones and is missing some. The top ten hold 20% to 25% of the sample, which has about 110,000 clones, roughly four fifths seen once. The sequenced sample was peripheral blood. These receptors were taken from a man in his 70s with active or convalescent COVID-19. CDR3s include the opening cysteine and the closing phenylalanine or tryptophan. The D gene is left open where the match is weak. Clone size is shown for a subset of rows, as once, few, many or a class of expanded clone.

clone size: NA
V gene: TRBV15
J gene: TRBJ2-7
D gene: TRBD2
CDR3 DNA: TGTGCCACCAGCAGAGATGGTAGCGGGAACTCCTACGAGCAGTACTTC
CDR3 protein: CATSRDGSGNSYEQYF

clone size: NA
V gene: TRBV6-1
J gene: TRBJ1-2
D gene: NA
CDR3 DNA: TGTGCCAGCAGTGAGATCGAGGGACTCGGCTATGGCTACACCTTC
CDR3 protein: CASSEIEGLGYGYTF

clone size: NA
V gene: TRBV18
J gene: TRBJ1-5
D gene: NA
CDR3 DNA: TGTGCCAGCTCACCACCTAATTCGCAGGCTCAGCCCCAGCATTTT
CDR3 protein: CASSPPNSQAQPQHF

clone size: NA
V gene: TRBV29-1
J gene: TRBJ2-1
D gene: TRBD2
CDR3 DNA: TGCAGCGTCCTTAGGACTAGCGGGGGCCTTTACAATGAGCAGTTCTTC
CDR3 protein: CSVLRTSGGLYNEQFF

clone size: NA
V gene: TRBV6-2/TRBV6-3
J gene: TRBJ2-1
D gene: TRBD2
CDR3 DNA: TGTGCCAGCAGTTACTCTCTAGCGGGCCACTACAATGAGCAGTTCTTC
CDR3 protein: CASSYSLAGHYNEQFF

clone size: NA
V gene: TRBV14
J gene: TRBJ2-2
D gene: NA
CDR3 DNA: TGTGCCAGCAGCCATTTAAGAGGGGGTATCACCGGGGAGCTGTTTTTT
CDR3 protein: CASSHLRGGITGELFF

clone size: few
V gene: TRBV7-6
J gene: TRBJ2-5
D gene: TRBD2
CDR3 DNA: TGTGCCAGCAGCCGCGTCGGGGGGGTACAAGAGACCCAGTACTTC
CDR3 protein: CASSRVGGVQETQYF

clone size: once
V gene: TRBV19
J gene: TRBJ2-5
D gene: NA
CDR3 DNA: TGTGCCAGTAGTAATCAGAGAGGGATACACTCAGAGACCCAGTACTTC
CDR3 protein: CASSNQRGIHSETQYF

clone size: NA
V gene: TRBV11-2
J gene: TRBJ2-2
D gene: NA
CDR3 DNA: TGTGCCAGCAGAGCTTTGGGGGGGCGTGGCGGGGAGCTGTTTTTT
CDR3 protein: CASRALGGRGGELFF

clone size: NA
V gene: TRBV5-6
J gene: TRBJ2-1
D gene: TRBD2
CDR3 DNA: TGTGCCAGCAGCTCCGCGAGCGGGAGCTCCTACAATGAGCAGTTCTTC
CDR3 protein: CASSSASGSSYNEQFF

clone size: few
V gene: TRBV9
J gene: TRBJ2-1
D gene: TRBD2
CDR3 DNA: TGTGCCAGCAGCCCGGGACTAGCGGGAGGGTACTCCTACAATGAGCAGTTCTTC
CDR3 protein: CASSPGLAGGYSYNEQFF

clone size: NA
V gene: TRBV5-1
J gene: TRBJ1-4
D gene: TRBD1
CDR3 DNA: TGCGCCAGCAGCTCCGGGACAGGGGATGAAAAACTGTTTTTT
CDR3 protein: CASSSGTGDEKLFF

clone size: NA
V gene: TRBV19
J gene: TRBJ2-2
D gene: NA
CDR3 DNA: TGTGCCAGTAGTAATCTCGAGGTGGTGCGGGGGGAGCTGTTTTTT
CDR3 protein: CASSNLEVVRGELFF

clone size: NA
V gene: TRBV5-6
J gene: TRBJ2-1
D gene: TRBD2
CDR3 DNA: TGTGCCAGCAGCTTGGGACTAGCGGGGGAGCAGTTCTTC
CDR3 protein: CASSLGLAGEQFF

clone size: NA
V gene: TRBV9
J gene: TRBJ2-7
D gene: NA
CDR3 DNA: TGTGCCAGCAGCGGGGCCGGCGCGGGGGCCCTCTACGAGCAGTACTTC
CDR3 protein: CASSGAGAGALYEQYF

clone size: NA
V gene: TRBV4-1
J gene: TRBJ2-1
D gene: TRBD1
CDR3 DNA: TGCGCCAGCAGCCAAGCCGCACAGGGGGGCTCCTACAATGAGCAGTTCTTC
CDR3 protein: CASSQAAQGGSYNEQFF

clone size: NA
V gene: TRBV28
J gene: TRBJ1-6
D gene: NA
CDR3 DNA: TGTGCCAGCAGTTTGAGAACCTATAATTCACCCCTCCACTTT
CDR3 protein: CASSLRTYNSPLHF

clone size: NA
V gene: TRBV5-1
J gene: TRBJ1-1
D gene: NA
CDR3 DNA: TGCGCCAGCAGCTTGGTAGGGGCTGACACTGAAGCTTTCTTT
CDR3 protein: CASSLVGADTEAFF

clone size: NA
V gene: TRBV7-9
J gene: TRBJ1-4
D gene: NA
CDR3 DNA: TGTGCCAGCAGCTTAGAACAGGGATCGGAAAAACTGTTTTTT
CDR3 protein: CASSLEQGSEKLFF

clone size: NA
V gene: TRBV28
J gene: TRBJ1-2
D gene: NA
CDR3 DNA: TGTGCCAGCAGCACTGACAGGAGTGGCTACACCTTC
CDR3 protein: CASSTDRSGYTF

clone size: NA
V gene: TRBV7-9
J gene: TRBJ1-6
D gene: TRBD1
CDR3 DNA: TGTGCCAGCAGCTTCTGGGACAGGGGGCCCGATTCACCCCTCCACTTT
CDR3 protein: CASSFWDRGPDSPLHF

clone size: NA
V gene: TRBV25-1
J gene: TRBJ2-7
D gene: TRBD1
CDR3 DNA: TGTGCCAGCAGTGCGACGACAGGGTACGAGCAGTACTTC
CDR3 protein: CASSATTGYEQYF

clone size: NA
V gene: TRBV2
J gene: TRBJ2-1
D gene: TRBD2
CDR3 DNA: TGTGCCAGCAGTGAAGCCTCGGGGGGATCCTACAATGAGCAGTTCTTC
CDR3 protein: CASSEASGGSYNEQFF

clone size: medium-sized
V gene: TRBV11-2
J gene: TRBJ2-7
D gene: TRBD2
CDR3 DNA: TGTGCCAGCAGCCAAACCGGGACTAGCTTGGGCGAGCAGTACTTC
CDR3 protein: CASSQTGTSLGEQYF

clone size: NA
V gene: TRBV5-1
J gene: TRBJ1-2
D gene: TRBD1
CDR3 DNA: TGCGCCAGCAGCCCGGTGACAGGGCAACACTATGGCTACACCTTC
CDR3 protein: CASSPVTGQHYGYTF

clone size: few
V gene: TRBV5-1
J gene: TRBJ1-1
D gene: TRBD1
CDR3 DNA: TGCGCCAGCAGCTTGGCCGACAGGGGGGCTGAAGCTTTCTTT
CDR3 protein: CASSLADRGAEAFF

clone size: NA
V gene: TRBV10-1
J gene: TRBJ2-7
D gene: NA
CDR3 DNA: TGCGCCAGCAGTGAAAAGCGGTCCTACGAGCAGTACTTC
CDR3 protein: CASSEKRSYEQYF

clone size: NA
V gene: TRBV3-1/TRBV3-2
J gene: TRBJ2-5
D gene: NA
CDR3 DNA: TGTGCCAGCAGCCAAGATCCGAGGGGGTCCCAGTACTTC
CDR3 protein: CASSQDPRGSQYF

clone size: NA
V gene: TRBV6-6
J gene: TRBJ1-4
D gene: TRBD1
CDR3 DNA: TGTGCCAGCAGCTACGACAGGGGGAGGGAAAAACTGTTTTTT
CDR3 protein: CASSYDRGREKLFF

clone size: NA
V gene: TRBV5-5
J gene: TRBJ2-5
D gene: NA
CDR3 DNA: TGTGCCAGCAGACTTCAAGAGACCCAGTACTTC
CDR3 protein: CASRLQETQYF

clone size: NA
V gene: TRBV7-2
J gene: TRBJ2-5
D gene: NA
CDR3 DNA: TGTGCCAGCAGCTTGGAGAATCCGACCCAGTACTTC
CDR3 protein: CASSLENPTQYF

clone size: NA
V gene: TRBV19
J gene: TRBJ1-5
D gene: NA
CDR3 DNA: TGTGCCAGTAGTACAGGAGTAGGAGGGAGCAATCAGCCCCAGCATTTT
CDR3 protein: CASSTGVGGSNQPQHF

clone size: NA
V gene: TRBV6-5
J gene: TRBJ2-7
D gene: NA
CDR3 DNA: TGTGCCAGCAGAAAAGAGATCTTCTACGAGCAGTACTTC
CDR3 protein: CASRKEIFYEQYF

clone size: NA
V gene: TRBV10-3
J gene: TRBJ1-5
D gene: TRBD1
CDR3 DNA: TGTGCCATCAGTCCGGGACAGGGTCTGTCTAGCAATCAGCCCCAGCATTTT
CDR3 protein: CAISPGQGLSSNQPQHF

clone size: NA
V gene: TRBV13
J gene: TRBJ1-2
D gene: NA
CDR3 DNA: TGTGCCAGCAGCAGGCGGGGAGACCGTGGCTACACCTTC
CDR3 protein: CASSRRGDRGYTF

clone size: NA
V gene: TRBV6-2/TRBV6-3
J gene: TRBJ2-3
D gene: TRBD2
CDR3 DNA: TGTGCCAGCAGCCGCCGGCCTGTCGGACTAGCGGGAGACAAAAGTGTCACAGATACGCAGTATTTT
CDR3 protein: CASSRRPVGLAGDKSVTDTQYF

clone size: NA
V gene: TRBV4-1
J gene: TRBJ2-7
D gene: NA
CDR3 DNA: TGCGCCAGCAGCCAAGTAACAGGGTTCGACGAGCAGTACTTC
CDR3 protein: CASSQVTGFDEQYF

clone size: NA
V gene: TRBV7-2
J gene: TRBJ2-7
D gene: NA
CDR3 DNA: TGTGCCAGCAGCCCCTCACGGGGGTCCTACGAGCAGTACTTC
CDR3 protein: CASSPSRGSYEQYF

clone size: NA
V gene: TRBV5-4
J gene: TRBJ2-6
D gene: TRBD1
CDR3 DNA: TGTGCCAGCAGCCTACAGGGGGCTGGGGCCAACGTCCTGACTTTC
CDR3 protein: CASSLQGAGANVLTF

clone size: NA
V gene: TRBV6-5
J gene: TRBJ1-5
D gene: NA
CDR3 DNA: TGTGCCAGCATTCACAGGGTTGGTTTAGATCAGCCCCAGCATTTT
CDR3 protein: CASIHRVGLDQPQHF

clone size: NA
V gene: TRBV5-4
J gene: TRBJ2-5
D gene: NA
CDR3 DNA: TGTGCCAGCAGCTTAATAGGAGACGGGGTGGAGACCCAGTACTTC
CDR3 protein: CASSLIGDGVETQYF

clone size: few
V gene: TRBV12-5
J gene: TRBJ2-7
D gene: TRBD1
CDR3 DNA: TGTGCTAGTGGCACCGGGACAGGGGGCTCCGAGCAGTACTTC
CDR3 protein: CASGTGTGGSEQYF

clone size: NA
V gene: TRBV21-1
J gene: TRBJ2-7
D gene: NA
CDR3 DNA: TGTGCCAGCAGCAAAGGGGAGAAGGCGACCTACGAGCAGTACTTC
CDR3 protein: CASSKGEKATYEQYF

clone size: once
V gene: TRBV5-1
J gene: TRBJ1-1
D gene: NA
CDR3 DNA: TGCGCCAGCAGCCTACTACAGGGTGGAGACACTGAAGCTTTCTTT
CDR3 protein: CASSLLQGGDTEAFF

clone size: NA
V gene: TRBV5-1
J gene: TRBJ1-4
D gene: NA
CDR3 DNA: TGCGCCAGCAGCGGCTCAGGGGCGCGTAATGAAAAACTGTTTTTT
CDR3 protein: CASSGSGARNEKLFF